This T cell receptor beta chain derives from a study of cytomegalovirus exposure and HLA in healthy donors. Across the whole study: The 110 or so validation repertoires used a platform that matched the one used for the 550 to 800 first-cohort repertoires, as a later analysis reported.

Generated by immunoSEQ multiplex PCR, the TCRdb table keeps only in-frame clones and is missing some. The table lists 150,000 to 160,000 clones, around 84% of them singletons, with roughly 1.9% in the top ten. Overall study findings and caveats: Most TCR sequences proved rare, with some public TCRs found in many donors. As was reported, the classifier diagnosed cytomegalovirus status with high specificity and sensitivity.

A note on this clone: As yet, its antigen is unknown.

Trimming left V 5 bases short and J 0 bases short, with 5 bases between. Germline values: CDR1 MDHEN, CDR2 SYDVKM. This CDR3 has 13 residues. This clonotype originated in a human donor in good health. V and J are TRBV28 and TRBJ1-5; D call uncertain. Sequencing was done on a sample of PBMCs. CDR3 region: CASSRDSNQPQHF. As DNA, the CDR3 is TGTGCCAGCAGTCGGGATAGCAATCAGCCCCAGCATTTT.